This T cell receptor (beta chain) came from a study of blood T cell repertoires in COVID-19. Repertoires were generated with immunoSEQ multiplex PCR, while TCRdb's copy carries only in-frame clones and drops some. The top ten clones hold 5% to 7% of a sample with over 50,000 clones, 76% of them seen once. This CDR3 has 12 amino acids. The germline CDR1 and CDR2 sequences are LGHDT and YNNKEL (reference sequence). Trimming left V 4 bases short and J 7 bases short, with 10 bases between. This sequence was found in a woman in her forties or fifties with active or convalescent COVID-19. The sample taken for sequencing was peripheral blood. The chain joins TRBV3-1 (or the pseudogene TRBV3-2) to TRBJ1-2; D uncertain. The CDR3 DNA is TGTGCCAGCAGCCTTGAGGGCTCTGGCTACACCTTC. Amino acid sequence: CASSLEGSGYTF.